This section outlines one T cell receptor beta chain sequence together with its context. The sample originates from a study of sequential checkpoint blockade in melanoma. Overall study context: First-line arms were nivolumab then ipilimumab, or the reverse, randomized 1:1. Maintenance nivolumab came after either treatment sequence.

The germline V gene encodes CDR1 MNHEY and CDR2 SMNVEV (reference sequence). The CDR3 length is 15 residues. The trim removed 6 bases at V and 5 bases at J, leaving 9 bases unmatched. Treatment: randomized to nivolumab then ipilimumab (arm A) or the reverse (arm B). None of the patients previously received DNA-damaging chemotherapy. From thawed PBMCs, live CD3+CD8+ cells negative for CD19 and CD56 were sorted. Some clones are missing from TCRdb's copy, which holds only in-frame ones; the method was immunoSEQ multiplex PCR. Of 13,000 to 15,000 clones listed, over 50% were seen once; the top ten hold about 16%.

This TCR came from a human donor with melanoma. The specimen was CD8+ T cells sorted from blood (inferred from file names), collected from a patient given nivolumab and ipilimumab in sequence. This chain uses TRBV27 with TRBJ2-7; TRBD2 aligns across 11 bases. The CDR3 spells CASSLESSGGNEQYF. The CDR3 DNA is TGTGCCAGCAGCTTGGAATCTAGCGGGGGGAACGAGCAGTACTTC.